Reported below is one TCR beta chain. Its antigen is currently not known. The sample holds no much larger clone one base away, and base qualities are not on file. TCRbeta CDR3 regions were amplified from genomic DNA using the immunoSEQ Assay, a bias-controlled multiplex PCR. The authors processed their data as follows. Nucleated cell counts per sample were estimated from amplification of reference gene primers within the assay. To quantify the absolute abundance of each unique TCRbeta CDR3 rearrangement, sequence reads were collapsed and filtered. For each sample, productive Simpson clonality was calculated as the square root of Simpson's diversity index across productive rearrangements. Not all clones reach the TCRdb copy of this immuneACCESS table, which keeps in-frame sequences only. Checked studies attribute under half of the gap to unresolved V genes and leave the rest unexplained. The V and J calls and clone size are taken from that table; D and trimming were inferred from the DNA. This sample is represented by some 300,000 clones; roughly 87% of them were singletons. 0.8% to 1% of the sample is in the top ten clones.

This sample was included in a study of blood T cell repertoires in COVID-19 (TCRdb year 2020). Study-level background: Collaborator samples came from the United States, Italy and Spain and covered acute and convalescent phases of COVID-19. Where HLA class I and class II types were available, the types were taken from metadata supplied by the sample provider, not from assay-based typing. Nearly every sample came with metadata listing a de-identified subject ID, COVID-19 status, age in years and sex. Deeply sampled blood TCRbeta repertoires from subjects exposed to, actively infected with, or recovered from COVID-19 were included in the dataset. Samples were obtained from the ongoing ImmuneRACE study (first 160 participants) and from over a thousand subjects provided by 6 global collaborators. The repertoires were made available in a free public database intended to serve as a resource for research on the immune response to SARS-CoV-2. The material from the prospective study consisted of cDNA or gDNA derived from T cells, B-cell-depleted T cells, or PBMCs.

Participants in the prospective study were enrolled through a virtual design, were aged about 18 to 89 years, and lived in about 25 United States geographic areas. In the prospective study, participants were assigned to cohorts based on the clinical history participants reported in a screening survey and a study questionnaire. For ImmuneRACE Cohort 3, a participant was defined as recovered based on two consecutive negative NP/OP PCR tests, clearance by a healthcare professional, or resolution of symptoms. In the prospective study, whole blood, serum and a nasopharyngeal or oropharyngeal swab were collected from each participant by mobile phlebotomists. Additional blood draws and questionnaires over an approximately two-month period could optionally be provided by prospective study participants. Prospective study blood samples were shipped either frozen or at room temperature before DNA extraction.

Overall study outcomes, separate from this receptor: The amount of clinical and demographic metadata varied by source and participant and was provided uncurated.

The sample was PBMCs or T cells enriched from blood (not recorded which). The clonotype originates from a woman in her 30s who had recovered from COVID-19.

In nucleotides, the sequence is TGTGCCAGCAGCTGGGACGGAGGGCCCCTGCATGGCTACACCTTC. This sequence encodes CASSWDGGPLHGYTF. Rearrangement joined TRBV13 to TRBJ1-2, and TRBD1 may be the D gene, going by 5 matching bases. The CDR3, cysteine through phenylalanine, is 15 amino acids long. The kept DNA is CDR3 alone, 45 bases in frame from the first base. CDR1 and CDR2, per the germline V gene (reference sequence), are PRHDT and FYEKMQ. The germline ends are 18 bases apart after V is trimmed by 4 bases and J by 6 bases.